The clone carrying this TCR beta chain was seen just once. These data originate in a study of Ad26.COV2.S vaccination and SARS-CoV-2 variants. Treatment here: roughly 20 received Ad26.COV2.S at low or high dose, single or two shots; 5 received placebo; per-sample allocation not given. Repertoires come from day 63 after the first vaccine or placebo injection. The V gene's germline CDR1 is SGHAT and CDR2 FQNNGV. Trimming took off 4 bases at V and 0 bases at J, with 13 bases between the two ends. There are 15 residues in the CDR3. Assay used: immunoSEQ multiplex PCR; TCRdb lists only in-frame clones, some missing. Of about 680,000 clones listed, about 89% are singletons.

Sequencing used peripheral blood, obtained in a trial of Ad26.COV2.S vaccine versus placebo. The sequence was collected from a person aged 18 to 59 who received the Ad26.COV2.S COVID-19 vaccine or a placebo. The rearrangement links TRBV11-2 to TRBJ2-7, with D maybe TRBD2 (6 bases). CDR3 in DNA: TGTGCCAGCAGCTCGGGACTTACTAGCTCCTACGAGCAGTACTTC. Protein product: CASSSGLTSSYEQYF.